Listed below are T cell receptor beta chains from one sample, sequenced in a study of radiotherapy plus CTLA-4 blockade in lung cancer. Some clones are missing from TCRdb's copy, which holds only in-frame ones; the method was immunoSEQ multiplex PCR. Here the sample spans fewer than 100,000 clones, over 80% being singletons. Material: peripheral blood, obtained from a patient treated with radiotherapy plus ipilimumab. These receptors all stem from a human donor with non-small cell lung cancer who had stable disease on radiotherapy plus ipilimumab. The CDR3 runs from the conserved cysteine through the conserved F or W.

J gene | V gene | CDR3 protein
TRBJ2-7 | TRBV10-1 | CASTPGGVGSEQYF
TRBJ1-1 | TRBV6-1 | CASSVGGFAEAFF
TRBJ2-3 | TRBV19 | CASSILSGGEDTQYF
TRBJ1-6 | TRBV19 | CASSLAGYNSPLHF
TRBJ2-1 | TRBV1 | CTSSQDDGAGGRHNEQFF
TRBJ1-1 | TRBV27 | CASSASSTGRTEAFF
TRBJ2-5 | TRBV5-1 | CASHSGGPQETQYF
TRBJ2-1 | TRBV7-3 | CASSLRQGLAGDLFHEQFF
- | TRBV13 | CASSLQPLNPTEQYF
TRBJ1-1 | TRBV19 | CASSIGGRDTEAFF